Listed below are T cell receptor beta chains from one sample, sequenced in a study of T-cell memory formation after mild COVID-19. MiXCR was run by TCRdb on the 5' RACE reads, yielding one entry per CDR3 protein. The sample has hundreds of thousands of distinct CDR3 sequences, over 15% seen once; the top ten hold roughly an eighth. Sequencing input: PBMCs or a T cell subset sorted from them (not recorded which). Receptors originate from an adult woman who had mild COVID-19 (a few samples of this study predate the infection). Cell type and time point are not known. The CDR3 runs from the conserved cysteine through the conserved F or W. The order of the fields is V gene, CDR3 protein.

v_call: TRBV20-1
cdr3_aa: CSAIGTGAYEQYF

v_call: TRBV3-1
cdr3_aa: CASSQSDNTEAFF

v_call: TRBV7-9
cdr3_aa: CASSLDEVGRSPLHF

v_call: TRBV5-5
cdr3_aa: CATAAGIGYEQYF

v_call: TRBV5-8
cdr3_aa: CASSLGFGAGNTGELFF

v_call: TRBV7-6
cdr3_aa: CASSADRGEQYF

v_call: TRBV13
cdr3_aa: CASSASSSNQPQHF

v_call: TRBV2
cdr3_aa: CASTDPGGDRVNEQYF

v_call: TRBV7-2
cdr3_aa: CASSLGSLAGSPYEQYF

v_call: TRBV12-3/TRBV12-4
cdr3_aa: CARQGGTGELFF

v_call: TRBV19
cdr3_aa: CASNRGRATEAFF

v_call: TRBV4-1
cdr3_aa: CASSQYPDSNRFAFF

v_call: TRBV2
cdr3_aa: CASSVGVEQFF

v_call: TRBV5-6
cdr3_aa: CASSLAGRGSYEQYF

v_call: TRBV20-1
cdr3_aa: CSARDLAGYNEQFF

v_call: TRBV7-9
cdr3_aa: CASSLRPDRPDTQYF

v_call: TRBV12-3/TRBV12-4
cdr3_aa: CASSIYPGTAYEQYF

v_call: TRBV6-2/TRBV6-3
cdr3_aa: CASSGTGPYEQYF

v_call: TRBV24-1
cdr3_aa: CATSSVGQRALYTF

v_call: TRBV20-1
cdr3_aa: CSARVTGATTGELFF

v_call: TRBV3-1
cdr3_aa: CASSQGHRSTYEQYF

v_call: TRBV20-1
cdr3_aa: CSAGDRGHNEQFF

v_call: TRBV15
cdr3_aa: CATSRGGTGANVLTF

v_call: TRBV9
cdr3_aa: CASSVVEVGEQFF

v_call: TRBV7-3
cdr3_aa: CASSLHQALTNVLTF

v_call: TRBV6-5
cdr3_aa: CASSLGGVHEQYF

v_call: TRBV5-1
cdr3_aa: CASSLGGGEGAEAFF

v_call: TRBV7-6
cdr3_aa: CASSLGTKTNEQFF

v_call: TRBV7-9
cdr3_aa: CASSYGLAEDYEQYF

v_call: TRBV6-5
cdr3_aa: CASSRLLKGYYGYTF

v_call: TRBV12-3/TRBV12-4
cdr3_aa: CASSLGASRNTDTQYF

v_call: TRBV7-2
cdr3_aa: CASSLDEGWLYNEQFF

v_call: TRBV25-1
cdr3_aa: CASTDSLASYEQYF

v_call: TRBV29-1
cdr3_aa: CSVVGAPSGTVHEQYF

v_call: TRBV5-1
cdr3_aa: CASSLAMRGSTDTQYF

v_call: TRBV25-1
cdr3_aa: CASSESSTGLGVGYTF

v_call: TRBV11-2
cdr3_aa: CASSYLSGANVLTF

v_call: TRBV6-2/TRBV6-3
cdr3_aa: CASSRGSGANVLTF

v_call: TRBV18
cdr3_aa: CASSATRTSGNTIYF

v_call: TRBV7-9
cdr3_aa: CASSFSGTRGTEAFF

v_call: TRBV12-3/TRBV12-4
cdr3_aa: CASSVGTSVYNEQFF

v_call: TRBV5-1
cdr3_aa: CASSPGPGTGGDGYTF

v_call: TRBV7-6
cdr3_aa: CASSLALTGEGYEQYF

v_call: TRBV6-1
cdr3_aa: CASSERLQGSQPQHF

v_call: TRBV5-4
cdr3_aa: CASSLGATPGNTIYF

v_call: TRBV6-1
cdr3_aa: CASSQYGYTF

v_call: TRBV4-3
cdr3_aa: CASSQEARGGEQFF

v_call: TRBV12-3/TRBV12-4
cdr3_aa: CASSLEAGGFGGGTQYF

v_call: TRBV5-1
cdr3_aa: CASSDPDRVHGYTF

v_call: TRBV7-2
cdr3_aa: CASTLTGATEAFF

v_call: TRBV7-9
cdr3_aa: CASSTRSGPSREQYF

v_call: TRBV12-3/TRBV12-4
cdr3_aa: CASRPQGATYGYTF

v_call: TRBV13
cdr3_aa: CASSLWGSEHNEQFF

v_call: TRBV5-4
cdr3_aa: CASSPGGNNEQFF